The entry below describes one TCR beta chain. The sample belongs to a study of shared clonotypes between healthy human individuals. Germline V CDR1 and CDR2: MDHEN, SYDVKM. The CDR3 is made up of 14 amino acids. V lost 7 bases to trimming and J lost 6 bases, with 18 bases between them. Memory CD4+ cells were the fraction left after CD45RA+ naive selection. Assay used: immunoSEQ multiplex PCR; TCRdb lists only in-frame clones, some missing. This table holds about 1 million clones, roughly 80% found once. The sequenced sample was memory CD4+ T cells sorted from blood. Noted subset: CD45RA-negative fraction. This TCR derives from a man in his late teens or twenties in good health. The chain combines TRBV28 with TRBJ2-5; no clear D gene. CDR3 nucleotides: TGTGCCAGCACCTCCTTGGGTAAGGCACAGACCCAGTACTTC. Translated: CASTSLGKAQTQYF.